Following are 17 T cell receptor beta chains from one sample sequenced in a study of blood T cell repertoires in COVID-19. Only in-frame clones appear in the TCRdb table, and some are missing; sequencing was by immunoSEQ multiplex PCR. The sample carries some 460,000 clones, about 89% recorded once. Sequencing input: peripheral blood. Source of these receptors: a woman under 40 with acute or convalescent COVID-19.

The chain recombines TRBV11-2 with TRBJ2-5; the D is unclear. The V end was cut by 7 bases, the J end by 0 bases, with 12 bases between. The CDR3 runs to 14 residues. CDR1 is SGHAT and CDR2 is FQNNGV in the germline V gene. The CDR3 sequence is CASTNTRYQETQYF. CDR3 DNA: TGTGCCAGCACCAACACGAGGTACCAAGAGACCCAGTACTTC.

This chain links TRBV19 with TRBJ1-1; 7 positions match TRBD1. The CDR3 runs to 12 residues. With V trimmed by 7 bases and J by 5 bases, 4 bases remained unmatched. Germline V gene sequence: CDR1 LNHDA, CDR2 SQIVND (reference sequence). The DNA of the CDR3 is TGTGCCAGTACCGCAGGGGGGACTGAAGCTTTCTTT. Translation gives CASTAGGTEAFF.

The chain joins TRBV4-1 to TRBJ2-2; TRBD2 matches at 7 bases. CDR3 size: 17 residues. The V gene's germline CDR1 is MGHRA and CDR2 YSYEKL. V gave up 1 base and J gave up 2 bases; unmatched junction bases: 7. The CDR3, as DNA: TGCGCCAGCAGCCAAGTCTTCGGGGGGTTCAACACCGGGGAGCTGTTTTTT. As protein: CASSQVFGGFNTGELFF.

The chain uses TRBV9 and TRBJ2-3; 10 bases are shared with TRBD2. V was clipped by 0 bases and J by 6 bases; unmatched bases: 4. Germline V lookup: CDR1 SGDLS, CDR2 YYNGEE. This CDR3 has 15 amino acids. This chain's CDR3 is CASSVASGGMDTQYF. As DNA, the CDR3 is TGTGCCAGCAGCGTAGCTAGCGGGGGTATGGATACGCAGTATTTT.

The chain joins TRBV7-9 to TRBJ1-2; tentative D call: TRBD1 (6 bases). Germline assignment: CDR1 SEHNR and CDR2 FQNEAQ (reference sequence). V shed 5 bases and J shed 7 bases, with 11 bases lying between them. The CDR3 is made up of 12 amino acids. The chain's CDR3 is CASSPGERGYTF. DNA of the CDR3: TGTGCCAGCAGCCCAGGGGAGCGTGGCTACACCTTC.

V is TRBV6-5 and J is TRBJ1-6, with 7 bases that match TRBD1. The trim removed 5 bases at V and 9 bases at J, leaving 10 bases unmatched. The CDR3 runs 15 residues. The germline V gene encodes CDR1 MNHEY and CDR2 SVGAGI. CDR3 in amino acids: CASSPSQGKASPLHF. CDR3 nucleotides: TGTGCCAGCAGTCCCTCACAGGGGAAGGCTTCACCCCTCCACTTT.

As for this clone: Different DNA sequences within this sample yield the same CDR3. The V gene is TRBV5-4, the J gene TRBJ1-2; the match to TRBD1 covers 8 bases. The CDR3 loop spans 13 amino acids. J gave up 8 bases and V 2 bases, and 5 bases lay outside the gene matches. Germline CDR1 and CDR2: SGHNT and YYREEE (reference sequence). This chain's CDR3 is CASSLDRGGGYTF. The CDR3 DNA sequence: TGTGCCAGCAGCTTAGACAGGGGAGGAGGCTACACCTTC.

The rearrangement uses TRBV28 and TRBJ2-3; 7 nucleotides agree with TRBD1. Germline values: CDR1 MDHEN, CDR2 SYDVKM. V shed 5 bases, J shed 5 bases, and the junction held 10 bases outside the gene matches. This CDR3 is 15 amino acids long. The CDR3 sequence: CASSARDSSIDTQYF. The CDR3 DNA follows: TGTGCCAGCAGTGCGAGGGACAGTAGTATAGATACGCAGTATTTT.

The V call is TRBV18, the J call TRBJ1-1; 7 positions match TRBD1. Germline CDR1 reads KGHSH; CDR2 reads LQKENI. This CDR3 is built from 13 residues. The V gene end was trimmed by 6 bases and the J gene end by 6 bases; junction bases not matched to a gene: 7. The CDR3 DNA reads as TGTGCCAGCTCCCCAAACAGGGGACCTGAAGCTTTCTTT. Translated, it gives CASSPNRGPEAFF.

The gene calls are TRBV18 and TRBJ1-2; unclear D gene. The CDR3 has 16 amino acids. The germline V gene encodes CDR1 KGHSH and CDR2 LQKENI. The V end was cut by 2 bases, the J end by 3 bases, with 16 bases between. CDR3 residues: CASSPKNVGRDYGYTF. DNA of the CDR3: TGTGCCAGCTCACCAAAGAACGTGGGTCGGGACTATGGCTACACCTTC.

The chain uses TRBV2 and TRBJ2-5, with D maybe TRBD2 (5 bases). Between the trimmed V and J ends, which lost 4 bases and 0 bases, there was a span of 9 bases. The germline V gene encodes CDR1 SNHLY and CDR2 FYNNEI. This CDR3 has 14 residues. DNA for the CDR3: TGTGCCAGCAGTGGACAACTAGACCAAGAGACCCAGTACTTC. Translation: CASSGQLDQETQYF.

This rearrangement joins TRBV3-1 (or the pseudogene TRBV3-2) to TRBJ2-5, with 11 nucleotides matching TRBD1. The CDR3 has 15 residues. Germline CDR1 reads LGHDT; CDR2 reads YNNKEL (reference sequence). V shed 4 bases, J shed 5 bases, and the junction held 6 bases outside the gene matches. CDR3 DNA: TGTGCCAGCAGCCTAGCTGGACAGGGGGCGGAGACCCAGTACTTC. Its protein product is CASSLAGQGAETQYF.

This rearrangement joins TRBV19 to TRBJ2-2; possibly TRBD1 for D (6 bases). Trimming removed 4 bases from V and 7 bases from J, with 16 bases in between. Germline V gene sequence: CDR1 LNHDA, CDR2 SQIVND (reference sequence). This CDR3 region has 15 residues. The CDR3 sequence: CASSTRTERGGELFF. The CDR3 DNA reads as TGTGCCAGTAGTACCCGGACAGAAAGGGGCGGGGAGCTGTTTTTT.

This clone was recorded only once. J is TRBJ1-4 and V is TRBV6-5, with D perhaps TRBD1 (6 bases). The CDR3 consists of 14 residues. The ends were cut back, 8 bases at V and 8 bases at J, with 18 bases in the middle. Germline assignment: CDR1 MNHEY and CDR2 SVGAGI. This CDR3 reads CASARTVVIEKLFF. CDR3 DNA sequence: TGTGCCAGCGCCAGGACAGTCGTAATCGAAAAACTGTTTTTT.

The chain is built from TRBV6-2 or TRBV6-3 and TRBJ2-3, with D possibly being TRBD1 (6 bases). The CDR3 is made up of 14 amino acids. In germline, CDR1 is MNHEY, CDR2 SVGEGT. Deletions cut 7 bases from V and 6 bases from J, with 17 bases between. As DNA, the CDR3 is TGTGCCAGCAACCCGGGACACCCCAGGGATACGCAGTATTTT. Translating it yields CASNPGHPRDTQYF.

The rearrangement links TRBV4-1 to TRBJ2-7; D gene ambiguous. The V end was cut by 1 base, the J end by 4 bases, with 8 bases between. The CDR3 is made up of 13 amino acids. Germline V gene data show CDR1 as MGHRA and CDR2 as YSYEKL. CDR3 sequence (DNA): TGCGCCAGCAGCCAAGCTGAGTTTTACGAGCAGTACTTC. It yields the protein CASSQAEFYEQYF.

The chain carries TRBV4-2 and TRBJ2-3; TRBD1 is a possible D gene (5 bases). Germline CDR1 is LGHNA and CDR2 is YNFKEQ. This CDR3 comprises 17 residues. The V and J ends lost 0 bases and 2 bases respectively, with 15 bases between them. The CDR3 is CASSQERFQGLTDTQYF. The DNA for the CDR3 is TGTGCCAGCAGCCAAGAAAGATTTCAGGGTCTCACAGATACGCAGTATTTT.